This TCR beta chain was sequenced for a study of blood T cell repertoires in COVID-19. About the study: There were acute and convalescent COVID-19 samples, and they came from the United States, Italy and Spain. Nucleic acid was either cDNA or gDNA, and it came from T cells, B-cell-depleted T cells, or PBMCs.

V dropped 6 bases and J dropped 2 bases, with 17 bases sitting between them. CDR1 SGHRS and CDR2 YFSETQ come from the germline V gene. The length of the CDR3 is 16 residues. Original analysis: Reference gene primer amplification yielded estimated nucleated cell counts. Method: immunoSEQ multiplex PCR; TCRdb's copy keeps in-frame clones and lacks some. D and trimming were read from the DNA, whereas the V and J calls and clone size are those reported in that table. The table records over 200,000 clones, 70% to 80% of them present only once. The chain links TRBV5-1 to TRBJ2-2; D might be TRBD2 (5 bases). This clonotype was sampled from a woman of 80 years or more with acute or convalescent COVID-19. Sample: peripheral blood. In nucleotides, the CDR3 is TGCGCCAGCACCCCTTCGGCTAGCAGCAACACCGGGGAGCTGTTTTTT. Its translation: CASTPSASSNTGELFF.